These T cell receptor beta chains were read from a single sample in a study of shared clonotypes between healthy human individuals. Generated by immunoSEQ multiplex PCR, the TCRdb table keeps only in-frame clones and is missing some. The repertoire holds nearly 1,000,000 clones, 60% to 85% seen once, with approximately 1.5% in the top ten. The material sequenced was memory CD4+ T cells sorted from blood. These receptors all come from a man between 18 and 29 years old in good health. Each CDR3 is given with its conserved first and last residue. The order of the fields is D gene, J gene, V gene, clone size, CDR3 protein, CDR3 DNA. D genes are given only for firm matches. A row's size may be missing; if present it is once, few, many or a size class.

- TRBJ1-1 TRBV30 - CAWSQGGNTEAFF TGTGCCTGGAGCCAAGGGGGGAACACTGAAGCTTTCTTT
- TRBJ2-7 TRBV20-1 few CSARDDYEQYF TGCAGTGCTAGAGACGACTACGAGCAGTACTTC
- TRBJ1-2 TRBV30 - CAWNPGIGYGYTF TGTGCCTGGAATCCGGGAATAGGATATGGCTACACCTTC
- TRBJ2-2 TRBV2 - CASKPGANTGELFF TGTGCCAGCAAACCCGGCGCGAACACCGGGGAGCTGTTTTTT
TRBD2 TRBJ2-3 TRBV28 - CASSLWASGAPSTDTQYF TGTGCCAGCAGTTTATGGGCTAGCGGGGCGCCTAGCACAGATACGCAGTATTTT
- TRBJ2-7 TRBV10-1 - CASSEGQRHEQYF TGCGCCAGCAGTGAGGGGCAGAGGCACGAGCAGTACTTC
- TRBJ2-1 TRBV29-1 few CSVERPRDNEQFF TGCAGCGTTGAAAGGCCCAGAGACAATGAGCAGTTCTTC
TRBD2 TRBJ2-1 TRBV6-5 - CASSLTSGSSYNEQFF TGTGCCAGCAGTTTGACTAGCGGGAGCTCCTACAATGAGCAGTTCTTC
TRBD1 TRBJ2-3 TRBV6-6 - CASKTGDSTDTQYF TGTGCCAGTAAAACAGGGGATAGCACAGATACGCAGTATTTT
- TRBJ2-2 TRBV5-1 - CASSLALGTENTGELFF TGCGCCAGCAGCTTGGCCTTAGGAACCGAGAACACCGGGGAGCTGTTTTTT
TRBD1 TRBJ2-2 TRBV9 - CASSVEDRGTGELFF TGTGCCAGCAGCGTAGAGGACAGGGGCACCGGGGAGCTGTTTTTT
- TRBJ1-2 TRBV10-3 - CAIREESYGYTF TGTGCCATCAGGGAAGAATCCTATGGCTACACCTTC
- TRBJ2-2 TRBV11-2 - CASSPQATGELFF TGTGCCAGCAGCCCCCAGGCGACCGGGGAGCTGTTTTTT
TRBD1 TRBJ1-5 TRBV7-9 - CASSRTGTASNQPQHF TGTGCCAGCAGTCGGACAGGGACCGCTAGCAATCAGCCCCAGCATTTT
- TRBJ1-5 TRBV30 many CAWSSSPGNQPQHF TGTGCCTGGAGTTCCTCCCCGGGCAATCAGCCCCAGCATTTT
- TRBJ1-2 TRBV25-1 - CASSEGALNFYGYTF TGTGCCAGCAGTGAGGGGGCACTTAACTTCTATGGCTACACCTTC
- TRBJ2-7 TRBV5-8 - CASSLGWGRDPNEQYF TGTGCCAGCAGCCTAGGATGGGGGCGCGACCCCAACGAGCAGTACTTC
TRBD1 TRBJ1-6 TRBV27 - CASRRTGVNSPLHF TGTGCCAGCAGGAGGACAGGGGTAAATTCACCCCTCCACTTT
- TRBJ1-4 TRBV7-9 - CASSLDVGQSNEKLFF TGTGCCAGCAGCTTAGATGTAGGACAGTCTAATGAAAAACTGTTTTTT
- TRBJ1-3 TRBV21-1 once CASSKLGACSGNTIYF TGTGCCAGCAGCAAATTAGGTGCTTGCTCTGGAAACACCATATATTTT
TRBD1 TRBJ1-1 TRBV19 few CASSPTFSGTGRRTEAFF TGTGCCAGTAGTCCCACCTTCTCCGGGACAGGGAGGCGGACTGAAGCTTTCTTT
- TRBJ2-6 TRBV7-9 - CASSFPGSGANVLTF TGTGCCAGCAGCTTTCCCGGCTCTGGGGCCAACGTCCTGACTTTC
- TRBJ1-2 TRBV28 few CASSRTPSPYGYTF TGTGCCAGCAGCCGGACCCCGTCCCCCTATGGCTACACCTTC
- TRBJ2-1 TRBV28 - CASSSAGRSDNEQFF TGTGCCAGCAGTTCAGCGGGTCGGTCCGACAATGAGCAGTTCTTC
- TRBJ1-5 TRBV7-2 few CASSSPPGGGSQPQHF TGTGCCAGCAGCTCGCCCCCCGGGGGGGGAAGTCAGCCCCAGCATTTT
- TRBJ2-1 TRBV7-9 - CASSLSQVEQFF TGTGCCAGCAGCTTATCGCAGGTAGAGCAGTTCTTC
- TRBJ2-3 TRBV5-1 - CASSPGGGGKDTQYF TGCGCCAGCAGCCCCGGGGGCGGGGGAAAAGATACGCAGTATTTT
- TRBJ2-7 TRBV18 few CASSPRGLPYEQYF TGTGCCAGCTCACCACGAGGGCTCCCCTACGAGCAGTACTTC
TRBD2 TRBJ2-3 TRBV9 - CASSVGGSGRLTDTQYF TGTGCCAGCAGCGTAGGGGGTAGCGGGAGACTCACAGATACGCAGTATTTT
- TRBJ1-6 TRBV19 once CASIDSANSPLHF TGTGCCAGTATCGACAGTGCTAATTCACCCCTCCACTTT
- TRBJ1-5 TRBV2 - CASMGGINQPQHF TGTGCCAGCATGGGGGGGATCAATCAGCCCCAGCATTTT
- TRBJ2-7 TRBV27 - CASSLGSLSSYEQYF TGTGCCAGCAGTTTAGGCAGCTTGAGCTCCTACGAGCAGTACTTC
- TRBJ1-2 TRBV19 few CASSGAGLTF TGTGCCAGTAGTGGGGCCGGACTCACCTTC
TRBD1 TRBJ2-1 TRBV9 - CASSPRTGGGNEQFF TGTGCCAGCAGCCCCCGGACAGGGGGTGGTAATGAGCAGTTCTTC
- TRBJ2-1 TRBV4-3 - CASSQSGASRSEQFF TGCGCCAGCAGCCAATCGGGGGCCTCCCGTAGTGAGCAGTTCTTC
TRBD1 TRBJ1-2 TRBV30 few CAWKGQGGNTF TGTGCCTGGAAAGGACAGGGCGGGAACACCTTC
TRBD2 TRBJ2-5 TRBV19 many CASSRTRGETQYF TGTGCCAGTAGTAGGACTAGGGGAGAGACCCAGTACTTC
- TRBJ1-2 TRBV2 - CASSEMGRVTMGYTF TGTGCCAGCAGTGAAATGGGCAGGGTGACAATGGGCTACACCTTC
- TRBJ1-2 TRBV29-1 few CSVLPSTSKSDGYTF TGCAGCGTTCTCCCATCAACTAGCAAATCAGATGGCTACACCTTC
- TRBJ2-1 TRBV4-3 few CASSQETGYNEQFF TGCGCCAGCAGCCAAGAAACAGGATACAATGAGCAGTTCTTC
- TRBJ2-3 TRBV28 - CASSQRDTQYF TGTGCCAGCAGCCAGCGAGATACGCAGTATTTT
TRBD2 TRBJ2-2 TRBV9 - CASSVVPSGTTGELFF TGTGCCAGCAGCGTAGTACCTAGCGGGACCACCGGGGAGCTGTTTTTT
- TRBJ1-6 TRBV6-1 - CASSESRERRGSPLHF TGTGCCAGCAGTGAATCGAGGGAGAGGAGGGGTTCACCCCTCCACTTT
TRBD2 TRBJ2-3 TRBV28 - CASSLRIAGGTDTQYF TGTGCCAGCAGTCTTAGGATAGCGGGGGGGACAGATACGCAGTATTTT
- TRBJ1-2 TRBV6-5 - CASSYSGANYGYTF TGTGCCAGCAGTTACTCCGGGGCGAACTATGGCTACACCTTC